These 26 T cell receptor beta chains were all obtained from the same sample, sequenced in a study of response to subunit inactivated influenza vaccine. TCRdb re-called the RT-PCR reads with MiXCR, one entry per CDR3 protein. The repertoire consists of 500,000 to 600,000 distinct CDR3 sequences, with 6% to 9% occurring once and the leading ten covering over 10%. The sequencing here drew on PBMCs from blood, taken around 2 years after vaccination. These receptors originate from a man aged 50-75 years who received an inactivated influenza vaccine.

This clonotype was observed at least ten times. The rearrangement links TRBV5-1 to TRBJ1-5; D is perhaps TRBD1 (5 bases). The germline V gene has CDR1 SGHRS and CDR2 YFSETQ. This CDR3 region has 17 residues. Trimming pared 0 bases from V and 3 bases from J, leaving 16 bases between. The CDR3 bases are TGCGCCAGCAGCTTGGAGAGGGACCGCCATAACAATCAGCCCCAGCATTTT. Amino acids: CASSLERDRHNNQPQHF.

This clonotype was seen more than once but under ten times. J is TRBJ2-1 and V is TRBV14, with D maybe TRBD2 (6 bases). The CDR3 loop spans 16 amino acids. Deletions cut 0 bases from V and 4 bases from J, with 13 bases between. Looked up from germline, CDR1 is SGHDN and CDR2 is FVKESK. CDR3 region: CASSQERRAGYNEQFF. Written as DNA, the CDR3 is TGTGCCAGCAGCCAAGAAAGGAGGGCAGGGTACAATGAGCAGTTCTTC.

This clonotype has only a few counts. CDR3: CATILGEKLFF. DNA for the CDR3: TGTGCCACGATCTTGGGAGAAAAACTGTTTTTT. The chain carries TRBV24-1 and TRBJ1-4, with D unresolved. The CDR3 totals 11 residues. The germline CDR1 and CDR2 sequences are KGHDR and SFDVKD. V was cut by 10 bases and J by 8 bases, with 10 bases left in between.

There are many counts of this clonotype. The chain joins TRBV6-2 or TRBV6-3 to TRBJ1-5; TRBD1 might be the D (6 bases). The CDR3 sequence is 17 residues long. Trimming left V 6 bases short and J 2 bases short, with 20 bases between. The germline CDR1 and CDR2 sequences are MNHEY and SVGEGT. CDR3 residues: CASRGTGGGGGNQPQHF. In DNA, the CDR3 is TGTGCCAGCAGGGGGACCGGTGGGGGCGGAGGCAATCAGCCCCAGCATTTT.

This clonotype was seen many times. The rearrangement uses TRBV5-6 and TRBJ2-7; 10 nucleotides line up with TRBD1. Germline trimming cut 4 bases from V and 4 bases from J; bases unmatched to any gene: 8. This CDR3 is 15 amino acids long. The germline gives CDR1 SGHDT, CDR2 YYEEEE. This CDR3 reads CASSAGTGDNYEQYF. CDR3 nucleotides: TGTGCCAGCAGCGCCGGGACAGGGGATAATTACGAGCAGTACTTC.

This clonotype was seen a handful of times. J is TRBJ1-4 and V is TRBV29-1; D ambiguous. This CDR3 comprises 11 residues. The germline gives CDR1 SQVTM, CDR2 ANQGSEA. V lost 0 bases to trimming and J lost 11 bases, with 7 bases between them. The CDR3 bases are TGCAGCGTTGAAGACGGGCTCAAACTGTTTTTT. Amino acids: CSVEDGLKLFF.

This clonotype was seen repeatedly, ten times or more. The chain joins TRBV7-2 to TRBJ1-1; D perhaps matches TRBD1 (5 bases). This CDR3 spans 16 amino acids. The germline gives CDR1 SGHTA, CDR2 FQGNSA. The germline V and J ends were trimmed by 3 bases and 0 bases, with 14 bases remaining between them. This CDR3 is CASSFISRQLNTEAFF. In DNA form, the CDR3 reads TGTGCCAGCAGCTTTATTAGCCGACAGTTGAACACTGAAGCTTTCTTT.

This clonotype was seen a handful of times. The V call is TRBV12-3 or TRBV12-4, the J call TRBJ2-1; D unclear. The V and J ends lost 4 bases and 2 bases respectively, with 12 bases between them. This CDR3 has 15 amino acids. CDR3 DNA sequence: TGTGCCAGCAGTTCGTCCCCGCAAACCTACAATGAGCAGTTCTTC. Amino acids: CASSSSPQTYNEQFF.

This clonotype was observed many times. The CDR3 loop is CSARDPRLAGGYNEQFF. In DNA form, the CDR3 reads TGCAGTGCTAGAGATCCACGACTAGCGGGAGGGTACAATGAGCAGTTCTTC. This sequence joins TRBV20-1 and TRBJ2-1; 14 bases fit TRBD2. CDR3 length: 17 residues. Germline V CDR1 and CDR2: DFQATT, SNEGSKA (reference sequence). V dropped 0 bases and J dropped 4; count of bases not matched to a gene: 5.

This sequence joins TRBV5-1 and TRBJ2-5, with 10 positions matching TRBD2. Per the germline V gene, CDR1 is SGHRS and CDR2 is YFSETQ. The CDR3 loop spans 18 amino acids. J lost 4 bases, V lost 0 bases, and 12 bases had no gene match. CDR3 in amino acids: CASSLVPAGGPLGETQYF. As DNA, the CDR3 is TGCGCCAGCAGCTTGGTCCCAGCGGGAGGGCCCCTTGGAGAGACCCAGTACTTC.

The chain uses TRBV12-3 or TRBV12-4 and TRBJ2-3, with D possibly being TRBD2 (6 bases). The length of the CDR3 is 17 residues. With 3 bases removed from V and 3 bases from J, the gap between germline ends came to 19 bases. CDR3 in amino acids: CASSFGVGGVGTDTQYF. The DNA for the CDR3 is TGTGCCAGCAGTTTTGGGGTCGGCGGGGTAGGGACAGATACGCAGTATTTT.

The chain uses TRBV7-9 and TRBJ1-6, with a tentative D call TRBD1 (5 bases). The V end was cut by 4 bases, the J end by 6 bases, with 13 bases between. Germline lookup yields CDR1 SEHNR and CDR2 FQNEAQ (reference sequence). This CDR3 is built from 15 residues. In DNA form, the CDR3 reads TGTGCCAGCAGCTCTCAGGCGGGGGTTAATTCACCCCTCCACTTT. It translates to CASSSQAGVNSPLHF.

This clonotype came up many times. V usage is TRBV4-2 and J usage is TRBJ1-2, with D unclear. Germline V lookup: CDR1 LGHNA, CDR2 YNFKEQ. V was shortened by 0 bases and J by 2 bases, with 7 bases between the two germline ends. The CDR3 length is 14 residues. This chain's CDR3 is CASSQDPGNYGYTF. The CDR3 DNA reads TGTGCCAGCAGCCAAGATCCGGGAAACTATGGCTACACCTTC.

J is TRBJ1-6 and V is TRBV20-1; no clear D gene. Deletions cut 1 base from V and 6 bases from J, with 4 bases between. The CDR3 totals 12 residues. Germline CDR1 and CDR2: DFQATT and SNEGSKA (reference sequence). The CDR3: CSARGRNSPLHF. The CDR3 DNA is TGCAGTGCTAGAGGCCGTAATTCACCCCTCCACTTT.

This clonotype was counted ten times or more. CDR3 nucleotide sequence: TGTGCCAGCAGCTTTCTCAGGGGCGCTAAAAACATTCAGTACTTC. This sequence encodes CASSFLRGAKNIQYF. This chain connects TRBV11-2 to TRBJ2-4, with D possibly TRBD1 on 6 matching bases. This CDR3 comprises 15 residues. Germline lookup yields CDR1 SGHAT and CDR2 FQNNGV. Trimming took off 3 bases at V and 4 bases at J, with 13 bases between the two ends. The entire variable domain, with the rest obtained from reference TRBV11-2 and TRBJ2-4, is as follows: EAGVAQSPRYKIIEKRQSVAFWCNPISGHATLYWYQQILGQGPKLLIQFQNNGVVDDSQLPKDRFSAERLKGVDSTLKIQPAKLEDSAVYLCASSFLRGAKNIQYFGAGTRLSVL.

The chain links TRBV12-3 or TRBV12-4 to TRBJ2-3, with 7 positions matching TRBD2. CDR3 size: 16 residues. J lost 0 bases, V lost 5 bases, and 8 bases had no gene match. CDR3 amino acids: CASSLRLGGSTDTQYF. The CDR3 DNA reads as TGTGCCAGCAGTCTCAGATTGGGAGGGAGCACAGATACGCAGTATTTT.

This clonotype was seen a handful of times. The chain combines TRBV28 with TRBJ2-7; 8 nucleotides agree with TRBD1. V gave up 6 bases and J gave up 2 bases; unmatched junction bases: 6. Looked up from germline, CDR1 is MDHEN and CDR2 is SYDVKM. The CDR3 runs 14 residues. In nucleotides, the CDR3 is TGTGCCAGCAGAAAAACGGGACAGGCCTACGAGCAGTACTTC. Its protein product is CASRKTGQAYEQYF. Using reference TRBV28 and TRBJ2-7 for the parts outside the CDR3, the full variable domain is DVKVTQSSRYLVKRTGEKVFLECVQDMDHENMFWYRQDPGLGLRLIYFSYDVKMKEKGDIPEGYSVSREKKERFSLILESASTNQTSMYLCASRKTGQAYEQYFGPGTRLTVT.

This clonotype occurred many times. The chain joins TRBV4-2 to TRBJ2-5; the D is unclear. Germline CDR1 is LGHNA and CDR2 is YNFKEQ. CDR3 length equals 14 residues. V lost 4 bases to trimming and J lost 2 bases, with 11 bases between them. CDR3 amino acids: CASSLPGSQETQYF. CDR3 coding DNA: TGTGCCAGCAGCCTCCCAGGCTCACAAGAGACCCAGTACTTC.

This clonotype was seen a handful of times. This chain links TRBV3-1 with TRBJ2-7; D remains unclear. CDR1 LGHDT and CDR2 YNNKEL come from the germline V gene (reference sequence). The CDR3 sequence is 15 residues long. V dropped 0 bases and J dropped 2 bases, with 11 bases sitting between them. Here the CDR3 reads CASSQDRAPTYEQYF. The CDR3, as DNA: TGTGCCAGCAGCCAAGACCGGGCCCCCACCTACGAGCAGTACTTC.

The chain joins TRBV27 to TRBJ2-3; D not resolved. The V end lost 5 bases, the J end lost 1 base, and 16 bases lay between the germline ends. The germline gives CDR1 MNHEY, CDR2 SMNVEV (reference sequence). The CDR3 contains 16 residues. CDR3 sequence: CASSQTSPVGTDTQYF. The CDR3 DNA reads as TGTGCCAGCAGTCAGACTTCCCCCGTCGGCACAGATACGCAGTATTTT.

V gene TRBV20-1 combines with J gene TRBJ1-5; 11 bases line up with TRBD1. CDR1 is DFQATT, CDR2 SNEGSKA, per germline (reference sequence). V dropped 5 bases and J dropped 2; count of bases not matched to a gene: 14. The CDR3 sequence is 18 residues long. CDR3 region: CSAQYGTGGLLGNQPQHF. The CDR3 bases are TGCAGTGCTCAGTACGGGACAGGGGGTTTATTGGGCAATCAGCCCCAGCATTTT.

This clonotype was seen more than once but under ten times. The V and J genes are TRBV24-1 and TRBJ2-3, with 14 bases lining up with TRBD2. This CDR3 region has 17 residues. Germline values: CDR1 KGHDR, CDR2 SFDVKD. V gave up 4 bases and J gave up 5 bases; unmatched junction bases: 7. The CDR3 loop is CATSDRGLAGVGDTQYF. The CDR3 DNA reads TGTGCCACCAGTGACCGGGGACTAGCGGGAGTAGGAGATACGCAGTATTTT.

This chain uses TRBV5-1 with TRBJ1-1; a weak D match, TRBD1 (5 bases). The CDR3 is made up of 16 amino acids. V was cut by 2 bases and J by 0 bases, with 14 bases left in between. The germline V gene encodes CDR1 SGHRS and CDR2 YFSETQ. This chain's CDR3 is CASSLGGDYMNTEAFF. The CDR3 DNA is TGCGCCAGCAGCTTAGGAGGGGACTACATGAACACTGAAGCTTTCTTT.

This clonotype has at least ten counts. V and J are TRBV28 and TRBJ2-7, with D perhaps matching TRBD1 (6 bases). V lost 0 bases and J 7 bases, leaving 10 bases between the germline ends. The CDR3 is made up of 13 amino acids. Per germline, CDR1 MDHEN and CDR2 SYDVKM. The CDR3 bases are TGTGCCAGCAGTTTATGGTTTGACAGGGAGCAGTACTTC. It translates to CASSLWFDREQYF. The full variable domain, in which reference TRBV28 and TRBJ2-7 provide the parts outside the CDR3, is DVKVTQSSRYLVKRTGEKVFLECVQDMDHENMFWYRQDPGLGLRLIYFSYDVKMKEKGDIPEGYSVSREKKERFSLILESASTNQTSMYLCASSLWFDREQYFGPGTRLTVT.

The chain has TRBV7-9 and TRBJ2-1; perhaps TRBD1 as D (5 bases). The V and J ends lost 5 bases and 0 bases respectively, with 11 bases between them. CDR1 SEHNR and CDR2 FQNEAQ come from the germline V gene (reference sequence). The CDR3 contains 15 residues. The CDR3 sequence is CASSTTVSSYNEQFF. DNA for the CDR3: TGTGCCAGCAGCACGACAGTGAGCTCCTACAATGAGCAGTTCTTC.

In its sample, this clonotype was seen many times. V usage is TRBV28 and J usage is TRBJ1-5; D not certain. Germline V lookup: CDR1 MDHEN, CDR2 SYDVKM. The CDR3 length is 14 residues. V lost 3 bases, J lost 3 bases, and 9 bases lay in between. CDR3 loop: CASSFLGINQPQHF. CDR3 nucleotide sequence: TGTGCCAGCAGTTTTCTGGGGATCAATCAGCCCCAGCATTTT.